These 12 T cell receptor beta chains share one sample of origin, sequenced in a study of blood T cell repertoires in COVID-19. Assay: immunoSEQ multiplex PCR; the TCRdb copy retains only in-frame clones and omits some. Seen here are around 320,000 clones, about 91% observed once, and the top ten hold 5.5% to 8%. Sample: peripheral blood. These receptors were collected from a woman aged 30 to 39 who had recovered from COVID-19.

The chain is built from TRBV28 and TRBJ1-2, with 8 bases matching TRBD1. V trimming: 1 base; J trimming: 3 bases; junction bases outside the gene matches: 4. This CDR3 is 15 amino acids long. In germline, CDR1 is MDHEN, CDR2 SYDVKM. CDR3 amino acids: CASSLSQGADYGYTF. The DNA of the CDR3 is TGTGCCAGCAGTTTATCGCAGGGGGCGGACTATGGCTACACCTTC.

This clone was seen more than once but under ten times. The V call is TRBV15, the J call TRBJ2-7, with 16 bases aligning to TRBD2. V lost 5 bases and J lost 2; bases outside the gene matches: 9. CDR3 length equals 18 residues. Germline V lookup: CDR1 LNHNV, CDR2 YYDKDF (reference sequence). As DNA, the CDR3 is TGTGCCACCAGCCCGCGTCCCGGGACTAGCGGGGGGGCCTACGAGCAGTACTTC. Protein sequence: CATSPRPGTSGGAYEQYF.

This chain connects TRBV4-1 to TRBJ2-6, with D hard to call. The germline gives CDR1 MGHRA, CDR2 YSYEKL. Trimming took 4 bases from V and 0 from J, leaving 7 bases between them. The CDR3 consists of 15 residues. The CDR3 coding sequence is TGCGCCAGCAGCCTCTCGAGCTCTGGGGCCAACGTCCTGACTTTC. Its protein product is CASSLSSSGANVLTF.

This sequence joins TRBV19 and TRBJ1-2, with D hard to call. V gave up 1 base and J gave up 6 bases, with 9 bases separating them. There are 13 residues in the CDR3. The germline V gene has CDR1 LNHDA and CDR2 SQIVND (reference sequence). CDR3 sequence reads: CASSIGGGNGYTF. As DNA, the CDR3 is TGTGCCAGTAGTATAGGTGGAGGGAATGGCTACACCTTC.

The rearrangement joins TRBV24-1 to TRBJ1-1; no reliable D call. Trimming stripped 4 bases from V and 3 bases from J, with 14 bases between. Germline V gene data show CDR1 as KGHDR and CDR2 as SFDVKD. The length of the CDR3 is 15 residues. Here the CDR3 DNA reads TGTGCCACCAGTGACACCGGAGAGGACTACACTGAAGCTTTCTTT. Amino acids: CATSDTGEDYTEAFF.

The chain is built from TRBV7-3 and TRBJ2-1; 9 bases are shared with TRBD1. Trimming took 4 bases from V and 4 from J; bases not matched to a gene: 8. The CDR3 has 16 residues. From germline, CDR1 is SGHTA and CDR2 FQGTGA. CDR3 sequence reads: CASSSQDRGAYNEQFF. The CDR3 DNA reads TGTGCCAGCAGCTCCCAGGACAGGGGCGCATACAATGAGCAGTTCTTC.

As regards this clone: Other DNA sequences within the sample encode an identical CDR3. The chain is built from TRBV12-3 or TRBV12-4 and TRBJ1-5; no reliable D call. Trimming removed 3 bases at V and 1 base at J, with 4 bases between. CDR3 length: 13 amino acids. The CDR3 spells CASSFSSNQPQHF. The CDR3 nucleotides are TGTGCCAGCAGTTTCTCCAGCAATCAGCCCCAGCATTTT.

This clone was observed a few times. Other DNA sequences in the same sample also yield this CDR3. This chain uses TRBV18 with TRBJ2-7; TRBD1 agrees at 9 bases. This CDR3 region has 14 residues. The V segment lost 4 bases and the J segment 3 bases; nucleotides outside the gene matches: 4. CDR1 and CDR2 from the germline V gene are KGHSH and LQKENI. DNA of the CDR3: TGTGCCAGCTCACGTAGACAGGGGGTCTACGAGCAGTACTTC. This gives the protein CASSRRQGVYEQYF.

CDR3 coding DNA: TGTGCCAGCAGCCCACGAGGCACTGAAGCTTTCTTT. This codes for CASSPRGTEAFF. The chain uses TRBV5-4 and TRBJ1-1; D is unclear. The CDR3 is made up of 12 amino acids. The germline CDR1 and CDR2 sequences are SGHNT and YYREEE (reference sequence). Between the trimmed V and J ends, which lost 4 bases and 4 bases, there was a span of 8 bases.

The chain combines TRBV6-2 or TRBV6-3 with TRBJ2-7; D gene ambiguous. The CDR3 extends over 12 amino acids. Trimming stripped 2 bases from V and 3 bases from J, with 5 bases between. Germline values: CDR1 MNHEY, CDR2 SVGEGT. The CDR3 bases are TGTGCCAGCAGTTACGTCAGCTACGAGCAGTACTTC. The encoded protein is CASSYVSYEQYF.

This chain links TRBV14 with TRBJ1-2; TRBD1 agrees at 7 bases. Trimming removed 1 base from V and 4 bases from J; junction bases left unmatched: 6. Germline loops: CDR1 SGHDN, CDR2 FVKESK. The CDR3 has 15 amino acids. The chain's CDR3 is CASSQVQGGSYGYTF. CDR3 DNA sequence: TGTGCCAGCAGCCAAGTTCAAGGGGGCTCCTATGGCTACACCTTC.

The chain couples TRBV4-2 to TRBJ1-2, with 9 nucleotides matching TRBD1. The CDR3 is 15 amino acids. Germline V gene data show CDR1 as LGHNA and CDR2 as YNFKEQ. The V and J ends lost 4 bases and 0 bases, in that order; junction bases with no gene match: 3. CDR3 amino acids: CASSRGQGTNYGYTF. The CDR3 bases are TGTGCCAGCAGCCGCGGACAGGGGACTAACTATGGCTACACCTTC.